This T cell receptor (beta chain) was captured in a study of T cell changes during pregnancy in multiple sclerosis. Sequencing used immunoSEQ multiplex PCR; TCRdb keeps in-frame clones, though not all of them. Among roughly 54,000 clones, about 90% were seen once, and the ten largest hold about 0.6%. This clone was detected once. The V gene lost 5 bases and the J gene lost 3 bases, with 8 bases spanning the gap. Germline V lookup: CDR1 GTSNPN, CDR2 SVGIG (reference sequence). This CDR3 region has 13 residues. The sequence came from a female donor with multiple sclerosis, enrolled in a pregnancy study. The sample consisted of CD4+ T cells from peripheral blood mononuclear cells, taken after pregnancy. The J gene is TRBJ2-6, the V gene TRBV30; D is uncertain. The CDR3 bases are TGTGCCTGGGAGGTAGGTGGGGCCAACGTCCTGACTTTC. Amino acids: CAWEVGGANVLTF.